This is a list of T cell receptor beta chains from one sample in a study of PD-L1 blockade in urothelial cancer. TCRdb's table, derived via immunoSEQ multiplex PCR, lists solely in-frame clones and lacks some. The sample holds more than 45,000 clones; 82% are singletons and the top ten take 1.5% to 2%. The material sequenced was PBMCs, taken around atezolizumab (anti-PD-L1) treatment. The receptors shown here come from a man aged 45-65 years with urothelial cancer. Each CDR3 is given with its conserved first and last residue. Fields, in order: V gene, D gene, clone size, J gene, CDR3 length, CDR3 protein. The D gene is left open where the match is weak. For some rows the clone size is stated as once, few or many, or as a class when expanded; others skip it.

V: TRBV7-8
D: -
size: once
J: TRBJ2-1
length: 12
CDR3: CASSTGPFQQFF

V: TRBV5-1
D: -
size: once
J: TRBJ1-6
length: 14
CDR3: CASSRGQQDSPLHF

V: TRBV27
D: TRBD1
size: -
J: TRBJ1-5
length: 14
CDR3: CASSPQGSNQPQHF

V: TRBV6-4
D: TRBD2
size: -
J: TRBJ2-2
length: 13
CDR3: CASSVKLAGELFF

V: TRBV7-9
D: -
size: medium-sized
J: TRBJ1-4
length: 14
CDR3: CASSHLTGREKLFF

V: TRBV2
D: TRBD1
size: -
J: TRBJ1-1
length: 14
CDR3: CASSEGTGDAEAFF

V: TRBV10-2
D: TRBD1
size: -
J: TRBJ2-4
length: 13
CDR3: CATSTGGADIQYF

V: TRBV30
D: -
size: -
J: TRBJ1-2
length: 13
CDR3: CAWSRRSNYGYTF

V: TRBV4-2
D: TRBD2
size: -
J: TRBJ2-5
length: 17
CDR3: CASSQDEEAGYQETQYF

V: TRBV6-6
D: TRBD2
size: -
J: TRBJ2-4
length: 14
CDR3: CASRGGAQKNIQYF

V: TRBV5-1
D: TRBD1
size: -
J: TRBJ1-5
length: 15
CDR3: CASSRTGVSNQPQHF

V: TRBV5-8
D: TRBD2
size: few
J: TRBJ2-1
length: 17
CDR3: CASSLAGLAGANNEQFF

V: TRBV5-1
D: TRBD1
size: -
J: TRBJ1-4
length: 14
CDR3: CASSQTGGGEKLFF

V: TRBV5-1
D: -
size: -
J: TRBJ2-5
length: 14
CDR3: CASSLDVTTGTQYF

V: TRBV5-1
D: -
size: -
J: TRBJ2-3
length: 16
CDR3: CASSWGPLAETDTQYF

V: TRBV7-6
D: -
size: -
J: TRBJ1-1
length: 15
CDR3: CASSLAGGSGTEAFF

V: TRBV19
D: -
size: -
J: TRBJ1-5
length: 14
CDR3: CASRNDRSNQPQHF

V: TRBV5-1
D: TRBD2
size: -
J: TRBJ2-1
length: 16
CDR3: CASSLQGTSALNEQFF

V: TRBV16
D: TRBD1
size: medium-sized
J: TRBJ1-1
length: 15
CDR3: CASSPLDREDTEAFF

V: TRBV6-4
D: TRBD1
size: -
J: TRBJ1-2
length: 14
CDR3: CASSPTTGNYGYTF

V: TRBV5-1
D: TRBD1
size: -
J: TRBJ1-4
length: 14
CDR3: CASSTTVTGEKLFF

V: TRBV27
D: -
size: -
J: TRBJ2-3
length: 15
CDR3: CASSYSNLGTDTQYF

V: TRBV27
D: -
size: -
J: TRBJ1-1
length: 13
CDR3: CASRQDRNTEAFF

V: TRBV19
D: TRBD1
size: -
J: TRBJ1-5
length: 16
CDR3: CASSTFQGALNQPQHF

V: TRBV7-6
D: TRBD1
size: -
J: TRBJ1-5
length: 18
CDR3: CASSLAPGQGPSNQPQHF

V: TRBV7-2
D: TRBD2
size: -
J: TRBJ2-5
length: 13
CDR3: CASNPGGRETQYF

V: TRBV19
D: -
size: -
J: TRBJ1-5
length: 16
CDR3: CASSIVRGPRDQPQHF

V: TRBV5-1
D: -
size: -
J: TRBJ2-7
length: 14
CDR3: CASSTDGNSYEQYF

V: TRBV11-1
D: TRBD2
size: -
J: TRBJ2-7
length: 16
CDR3: CASSLGPAGGAYEQYF

V: TRBV27
D: -
size: once
J: TRBJ1-5
length: 15
CDR3: CASSSAGVRSQPQHF

V: TRBV5-1
D: -
size: -
J: TRBJ1-3
length: 15
CDR3: CASTPQGSSGNTIYF

V: TRBV6-5
D: -
size: -
J: TRBJ1-2
length: 12
CDR3: CASSTGIYGYTF

V: TRBV5-1
D: TRBD2
size: -
J: TRBJ2-7
length: 15
CDR3: CASSVAGVTGDEQYF

V: TRBV5-5
D: -
size: -
J: TRBJ1-2
length: 18
CDR3: CASSPSVVGQTLNYGYTF